The clone carrying this TCR beta chain occurred a few times. The antigen is not known. This entry is derived from a study of T cells in Graves' hyperthyroidism and ophthalmopathy. What was amplified from RNA transcripts were TCR beta CDR3 regions. HTBI primers were the set used in a first-round RT-PCR of the TCR CDR3. TCRdb fed the multiplex PCR reads into MiXCR, producing one record per CDR3 protein. This table holds hundreds of thousands of distinct CDR3 sequences, approximately 15% found once. Diagnosis of hyperthyroidism was new in patients aged 18 to 65, and its duration was under 2 months. Study-wide points: Most thyroid-expanded clonotypes above 0.001 were also found in blood.

The CDR3 runs 17 residues. Per germline, CDR1 SNHLY and CDR2 FYNNEI. V lost 5 bases to trimming and J lost 0 bases, with 14 bases between them. This chain joins TRBV2 and TRBJ1-6; D is unclear. The sequence was collected from a woman aged 18-35 years with Graves' hyperthyroidism. Sequences were obtained from blood. CDR3 DNA sequence: TGTGCCAGCAGTAGGAGGCAAGTGAGCTCCTATAATTCACCCCTCCACTTT. Amino acid sequence: CASSRRQVSSYNSPLHF.